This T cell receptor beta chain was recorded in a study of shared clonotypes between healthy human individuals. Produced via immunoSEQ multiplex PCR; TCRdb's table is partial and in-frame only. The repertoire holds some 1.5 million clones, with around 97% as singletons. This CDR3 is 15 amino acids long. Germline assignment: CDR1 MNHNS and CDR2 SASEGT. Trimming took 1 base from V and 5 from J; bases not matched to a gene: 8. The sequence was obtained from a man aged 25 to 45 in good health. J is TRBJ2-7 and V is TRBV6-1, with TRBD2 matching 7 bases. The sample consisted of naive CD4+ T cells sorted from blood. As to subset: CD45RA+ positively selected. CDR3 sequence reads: CASSEVRPGLDEQYF. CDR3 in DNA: TGTGCCAGCAGTGAAGTAAGACCTGGACTAGACGAGCAGTACTTC.